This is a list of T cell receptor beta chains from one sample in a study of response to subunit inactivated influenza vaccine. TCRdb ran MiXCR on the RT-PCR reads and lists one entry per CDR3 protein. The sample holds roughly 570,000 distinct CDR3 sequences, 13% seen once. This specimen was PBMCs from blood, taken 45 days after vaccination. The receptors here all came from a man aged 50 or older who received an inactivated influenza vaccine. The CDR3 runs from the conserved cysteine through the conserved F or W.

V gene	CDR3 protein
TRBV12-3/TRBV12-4	CASRTEMNTEAFF
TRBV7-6	CASSPGEDYSSGRGF
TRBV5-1	CASRYTGLDQETQYF
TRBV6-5	CASSYQDERDTQYF
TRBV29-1	CSAAARGNYEQYF
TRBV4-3	CASSQERGGEQFF
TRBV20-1	CSAATSGISEQYF
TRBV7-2	CASRTGTGTDTQYF
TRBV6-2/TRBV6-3	CASRGGQGSYEQYF
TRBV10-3	CAISDSGWDYGYTF
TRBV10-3	CAISQTTTYEQYF
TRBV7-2	CASSLAGQRNEQYF
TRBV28	CASSLPRGEETQYF
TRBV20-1	CSARGGLAGLQETQYF